This entry is about one TCR beta chain. These data come from a study of neurological immune-mediated disorders. Synthesis of cDNA was carried out by template-switch 5'RACE. The reaction used 10-nucleotide random UMIs. TCRdb re-derived calls from the 5' RACE reads in MiXCR, one entry per CDR3 protein. The top ten clones hold approximately 8% of a sample with 25,000 to 30,000 distinct CDR3 sequences, around 12% of them seen once. The CDR3 extends over 15 amino acids. CDR1 is SGDLS, CDR2 YYNGEE, per germline. Losses at the gene ends were 3 bases for V and 4 bases for J; bases not matched to a gene: 7. The chain uses TRBV9 and TRBJ2-3, with TRBD2 matching 8 bases. The sample comprised PBMCs. The source of this sequence is a man between 60 and 75 years old in good health. The CDR3 bases are TGTGCCAGCAGCGGCCCAGCGGGAGTCTCAGATACGCAGTATTTT. Translated: CASSGPAGVSDTQYF.